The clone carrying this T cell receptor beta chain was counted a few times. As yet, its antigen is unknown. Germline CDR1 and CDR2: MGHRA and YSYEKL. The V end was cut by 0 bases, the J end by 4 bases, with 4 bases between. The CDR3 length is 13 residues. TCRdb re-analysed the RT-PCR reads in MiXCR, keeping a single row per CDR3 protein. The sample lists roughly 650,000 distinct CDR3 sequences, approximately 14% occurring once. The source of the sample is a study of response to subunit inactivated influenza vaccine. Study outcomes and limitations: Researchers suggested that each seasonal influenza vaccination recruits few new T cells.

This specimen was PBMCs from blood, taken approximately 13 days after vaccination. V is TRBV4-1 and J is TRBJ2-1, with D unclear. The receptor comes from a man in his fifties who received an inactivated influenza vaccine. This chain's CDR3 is CASSQERYNEQFF. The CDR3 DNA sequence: TGCGCCAGCAGCCAAGAACGATACAATGAGCAGTTCTTC.